This TCR beta chain was obtained from a study of post-analysis software for immune sequencing data. Study overall: Patients had relapsing-remitting, secondary progressive or progressive-relapsing multiple sclerosis; some lacked subtype. The study, taken as a whole, reports: Strong co-clustering by F measure was evident for samples that had been prepared in the same batch. Controls significantly exceeded multiple sclerosis patients in normalized Chao1 diversity. Compared with controls, patients had more of roughly five TRBV segments, including TRBV5-6, TRBV5-1 and TRBV20-1.

This clonotype has a handful of counts. Its antigen is not identified. Unique molecular identifiers featured in each of the TCR beta cDNA libraries. MiXCR, applied by TCRdb to the PCR reads, yields one record per CDR3 protein. The data contain approximately 150,000 distinct CDR3 sequences, roughly 30% of them seen just once; the ten biggest clones take up 1.5%. From germline, CDR1 is SGHTA and CDR2 FQGNSA. Trimming shortened V by 4 bases and J by 7 bases, and 24 bases separated the two germline ends. This CDR3 spans 17 amino acids. The rearrangement links TRBV7-2 to TRBJ2-3; D is unresolved. The specimen was blood. The origin of this receptor is a girl aged 10 to 17 with multiple sclerosis. CDR3 loop: CASSSSESYVRANTQYF. Here the CDR3 DNA reads TGTGCCAGCAGCTCATCCGAGAGCTACGTTAGGGCGAATACGCAGTATTTT.